This entry lists 20 T cell receptor beta chains sequenced from one sample in a study of T-cell reconstitution after alpha-beta-depleted transplantation in children. Preparing the TCRbeta library involved the use of unique molecular identifiers. TCRdb ran MiXCR on the PCR reads and lists one entry per CDR3 protein. The sample shows 350,000 to 500,000 distinct CDR3 sequences, around 46% of them seen only once. Here the sequenced sample was PBMCs, taken before TCRalphabeta/CD19-depleted stem cell transplant. These receptors originate from a girl aged 2-10 years with aplastic anemia, due to receive a stem cell transplant.

This clonotype was seen many times. This chain connects TRBV3-1 to TRBJ2-4; 8 bases are a match to TRBD1. The germline V gene encodes CDR1 LGHDT and CDR2 YNNKEL (reference sequence). There are 16 residues in the CDR3. The junction had 10 bases not matched to a gene; V was cut back by 3 bases and J by 6 bases. As DNA, the CDR3 is TGTGCCAGCAGCCAGACAACCGGGACAGGATCAAACATTCAGTACTTC. This translates into CASSQTTGTGSNIQYF.

The chain carries TRBV20-1 and TRBJ2-7, with 8 bases lining up with TRBD2. Per the germline V gene, CDR1 is DFQATT and CDR2 is SNEGSKA (reference sequence). V lost 6 bases, J lost 4 bases, and 2 bases stayed unmatched. The CDR3 totals 11 residues. CDR3 loop: CSALAGYEQYF. The CDR3 DNA sequence: TGCAGTGCCTTAGCGGGATACGAGCAGTACTTC.

This clonotype was found a few times. The chain couples TRBV3-1 to TRBJ1-5, with D possibly matching TRBD1 (6 bases). V shed 2 bases and J shed 9 bases, with 11 bases lying between them. The germline CDR1 and CDR2 sequences are LGHDT and YNNKEL (reference sequence). CDR3 length: 13 residues. The CDR3 loop reads CASSQRGGGPQHF. The CDR3 coding sequence is TGTGCCAGCAGCCAACGCGGAGGGGGGCCCCAGCATTTT. The variable domain in full, completed from reference TRBV3-1 and TRBJ1-5, reads DTAVSQTPKYLVTQMGNDKSIKCEQNLGHDTMYWYKQDSKKFLKIMFSYNNKELIINETVPNRFSPKSPDKAHLNLHINSLELGDSAVYFCASSQRGGGPQHFGDGTRLSIL.

V and J are TRBV30 and TRBJ1-2, with 9 bases aligning to TRBD1. This CDR3 has 16 amino acids. Germline CDR1 reads GTSNPN; CDR2 reads SVGIG (reference sequence). The ends lost 4 bases at V and 6 bases at J; junction bases unmatched: 15. The CDR3 region is CAWTLTGGRFINGYTF. The CDR3 DNA follows: TGTGCCTGGACTTTGACAGGGGGAAGATTTATTAATGGCTACACCTTC.

The CDR3 is CSARGQGEKNIQYF. CDR3 in DNA: TGCAGTGCTAGGGGACAGGGGGAAAAAAACATTCAGTACTTC. The genes are TRBV20-1 and TRBJ2-4, with 11 bases matching TRBD1. This CDR3 has 14 residues. V dropped 3 bases and J dropped 4; count of bases not matched to a gene: 2. The V gene's germline CDR1 is DFQATT and CDR2 SNEGSKA (reference sequence).

This clonotype was found many times. The chain links TRBV4-3 to TRBJ2-5; possible D gene TRBD1, 5 bases. Trimming cost V 0 bases and J 4 bases, with 9 bases left between them. CDR1 and CDR2 (germline): LGHNA, YSLEER. CDR3 length equals 14 residues. The CDR3 bases are TGCGCCAGCAGCCAAGACGGCAGGGCAGAGACCCAGTACTTC. It is translated as CASSQDGRAETQYF.

This chain joins TRBV20-1 and TRBJ2-1, with 10 nucleotides matching TRBD1. The CDR3 has 14 residues. The trim removed 1 base at V and 10 bases at J, leaving 7 bases unmatched. The germline V gene encodes CDR1 DFQATT and CDR2 SNEGSKA (reference sequence). CDR3 coding DNA: TGCAGTGCTAGAGTTGACAGGGGGCAGCGGGAGCAGTTCTTC. Translated, it gives CSARVDRGQREQFF.

In its sample, this clonotype was seen many times. The V and J genes are TRBV29-1 and TRBJ2-2, with D maybe TRBD1 (6 bases). The CDR3 has 14 residues. Trimming took off 4 bases at V and 1 base at J, with 10 bases between the two ends. Germline V gene data show CDR1 as SQVTM and CDR2 as ANQGSEA. This CDR3 reads CSVAGTLNTGELFF. CDR3 sequence (DNA): TGCAGCGTTGCCGGGACATTGAACACCGGGGAGCTGTTTTTT.

The chain links TRBV20-1 to TRBJ1-4, with D possibly TRBD1 on 6 matching bases. The CDR3 extends over 14 amino acids. Germline V gene sequence: CDR1 DFQATT, CDR2 SNEGSKA (reference sequence). V gave up 2 bases and J gave up 6 bases, with 13 bases separating them. CDR3 amino acids: CSARLRGTDEKLFF. The CDR3 region has the DNA TGCAGTGCTAGACTCAGGGGAACCGATGAAAAACTGTTTTTT.

This chain uses TRBV20-1 with TRBJ2-1; TRBD2 agrees at 8 bases. Germline trimming cut 3 bases from V and 14 bases from J; bases unmatched to any gene: 6. Germline CDR1 is DFQATT and CDR2 is SNEGSKA (reference sequence). The CDR3 runs 11 residues. The CDR3 sequence is CSARKREREFF. CDR3 coding DNA: TGCAGTGCTAGGAAGCGGGAGAGGGAGTTCTTC.

In this sample, this clonotype turned up a few times. The chain carries TRBV7-2 and TRBJ2-2; the D gene is possibly TRBD1 (6 bases). V lost 6 bases and J lost 4, with 18 bases in between. Looked up from germline, CDR1 is SGHTA and CDR2 is FQGNSA. The CDR3 extends over 16 amino acids. The DNA for the CDR3 is TGTGCCAGCAGTCCTAGGAGCGTCAGGGGCACCGGGGAGCTGTTTTTT. Encoded protein: CASSPRSVRGTGELFF.

This clonotype was detected ten times or more. The chain carries TRBV6-2 or TRBV6-3 and TRBJ2-3, with 7 bases identical to TRBD1. The CDR3 runs to 14 residues. CDR1 and CDR2 (germline): MNHEY, SVGEGT. Germline trimming cut 4 bases from V and 4 bases from J; bases unmatched to any gene: 5. The CDR3 spells CASSWDSPADTQYF. The CDR3 DNA sequence: TGTGCCAGCAGTTGGGACAGCCCCGCAGATACGCAGTATTTT.

The chain recombines TRBV12-3 or TRBV12-4 with TRBJ2-5; no clear D. The length of the CDR3 is 13 residues. V gave up 6 bases and J gave up 1 base, with 9 bases separating them. The CDR3 coding sequence is TGTGCCAGCAGCGGGCTAACCCAAGAGACCCAGTACTTC. It yields the protein CASSGLTQETQYF.

The chain couples TRBV12-3 or TRBV12-4 to TRBJ1-5; D may be TRBD1 (5 bases). This CDR3 has 13 residues. V was cut by 3 bases and J by 9 bases, with 12 bases left in between. CDR3: CASSFRGLGPQHF. The CDR3 DNA reads TGTGCCAGCAGTTTTAGGGGCCTGGGGCCCCAGCATTTT.

Many counts were recorded for this clonotype. The chain joins TRBV20-1 to TRBJ2-1; perhaps TRBD2 as D (6 bases). The CDR3 sequence is 14 residues long. With 0 bases removed from V and 12 bases from J, the gap between germline ends came to 18 bases. Per germline, CDR1 DFQATT and CDR2 SNEGSKA (reference sequence). CDR3 coding DNA: TGCAGTGCTAGAGATCGAGAGGTTATGCGGGGGCAGTTCTTC. Translating it yields CSARDREVMRGQFF.

This chain joins TRBV6-5 and TRBJ1-6; D gene ambiguous. Between the trimmed V and J ends, which lost 7 bases and 10 bases, there was a span of 11 bases. Per germline, CDR1 MNHEY and CDR2 SVGAGI. The CDR3 runs 12 residues. The CDR3 coding sequence is TGTGCCAGCACCCGGGGAGGATCACCCCTCCACTTT. Protein sequence: CASTRGGSPLHF.

This clonotype appeared once. A read error may explain this, as a much larger clone is one base away. As the CDR3 is not closed by the conserved phenylalanine or tryptophan, this likely results from a read error. This chain links TRBV12-3 or TRBV12-4 with TRBJ2-7; D remains unclear. The V and J ends lost 3 bases and 4 bases respectively, with 10 bases between them. CDR3 length equals 13 residues. In DNA form, the CDR3 reads TGTGCCAGCAGTTTTGGGGAACGATACGAGCAGTACATC. This sequence encodes CASSFGERYEQYI.

This clonotype was seen more than once but under ten times. V gene TRBV10-3 combines with J gene TRBJ1-1, with D perhaps matching TRBD1 (6 bases). Germline loops: CDR1 ENHRY, CDR2 SYGVKD. CDR3 length: 16 residues. The V gene lost 6 bases and the J gene lost 1 base, with 18 bases spanning the gap. In DNA, the CDR3 is TGTGCCATCAGCGCCCAACAAGGACAGTCGAACACTGAAGCTTTCTTT. Residues: CAISAQQGQSNTEAFF.

The V gene is TRBV5-1, the J gene TRBJ2-1; D not certain. Germline V gene lookup returns CDR1 SGHRS and CDR2 YFSETQ. V lost 0 bases and J lost 7, with 2 bases in between. This CDR3 region has 11 residues. For the CDR3, the DNA is TGCGCCAGCAGCTTGGAAAATGAGCAGTTCTTC. Protein: CASSLENEQFF.

CDR3 bases: TGCAGTGCCGCGGGACTAGGAAACAATGAGCAGTTCTTC. Translating gives CSAAGLGNNEQFF. The gene calls are TRBV20-1 and TRBJ2-1; TRBD2 matches at 8 bases. V lost 6 bases, J lost 5 bases, and 6 bases stayed unmatched. This CDR3 region has 13 residues. Looked up from germline, CDR1 is DFQATT and CDR2 is SNEGSKA (reference sequence).